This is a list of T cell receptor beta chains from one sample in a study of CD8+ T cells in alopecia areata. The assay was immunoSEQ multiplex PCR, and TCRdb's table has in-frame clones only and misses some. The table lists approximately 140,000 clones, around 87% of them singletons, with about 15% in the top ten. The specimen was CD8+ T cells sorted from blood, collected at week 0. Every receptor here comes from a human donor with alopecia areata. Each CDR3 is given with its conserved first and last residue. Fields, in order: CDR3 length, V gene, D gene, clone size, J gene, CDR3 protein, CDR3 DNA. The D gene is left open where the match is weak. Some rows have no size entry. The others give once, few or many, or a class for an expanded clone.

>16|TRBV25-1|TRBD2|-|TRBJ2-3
CASSDWGGGIADTQYF
TGTGCCAGCAGTGATTGGGGCGGGGGGATAGCAGATACGCAGTATTTT
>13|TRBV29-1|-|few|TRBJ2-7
CSVVRGGGNEQYF
TGCAGCGTCGTCCGCGGTGGGGGAAACGAGCAGTACTTC
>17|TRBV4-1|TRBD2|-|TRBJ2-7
CASSQERQLAGGDEQYF
TGCGCCAGCAGCCAAGAAAGACAGCTAGCGGGGGGCGACGAGCAGTACTTC
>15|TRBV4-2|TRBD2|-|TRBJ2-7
CASSQGTSGTHEQYF
TGTGCCAGCAGCCAGGGGACTAGCGGGACCCACGAGCAGTACTTC
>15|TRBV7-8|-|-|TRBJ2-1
CASSLGGDPYNEQFF
TGTGCCAGCAGCTTAGGAGGGGACCCCTACAATGAGCAGTTCTTC
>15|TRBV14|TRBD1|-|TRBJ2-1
CASSQGTGAVNEQFF
TGTGCCAGCAGCCAGGGAACAGGGGCGGTCAATGAGCAGTTCTTC
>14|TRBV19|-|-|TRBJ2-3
CASSIWWITSTQYF
TGTGCCAGTAGTATTTGGTGGATTACGAGTACGCAGTATTTT
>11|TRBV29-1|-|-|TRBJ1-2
CSVEEGDGYTF
TGCAGCGTTGAAGAAGGGGATGGCTACACCTTC
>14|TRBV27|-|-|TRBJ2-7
CASSLRTPSYEQYF
TGTGCCAGCAGTTTAAGGACACCTTCCTACGAGCAGTACTTC
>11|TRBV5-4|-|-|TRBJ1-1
CASSLGAEAFF
TGTGCCAGCAGCTTGGGGGCTGAAGCTTTCTTT
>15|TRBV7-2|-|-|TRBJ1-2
CASSLPGDSYYGYTF
TGTGCCAGCAGCTTACCGGGAGACAGCTACTATGGCTACACCTTC
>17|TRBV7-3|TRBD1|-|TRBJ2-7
CASSPKTKDRAYYEQYF
TGTGCCAGCAGCCCGAAGACAAAGGACAGGGCATACTACGAGCAGTACTTC
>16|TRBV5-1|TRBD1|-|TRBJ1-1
CASSSGQGEVGTEAFF
TGCGCCAGCAGCTCCGGACAGGGAGAGGTGGGCACTGAAGCTTTCTTT
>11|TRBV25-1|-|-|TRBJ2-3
CASSVTDTQYF
TGTGCCAGCAGTGTCACAGATACGCAGTATTTT
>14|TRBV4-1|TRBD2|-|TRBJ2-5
CASSQGLAEETQYF
TGCGCCAGCAGCCAAGGACTAGCGGAAGAGACCCAGTACTTC
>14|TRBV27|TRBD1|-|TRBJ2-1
CASSVGQGFTEQFF
TGTGCCAGCAGTGTGGGACAGGGTTTCACTGAGCAGTTCTTC
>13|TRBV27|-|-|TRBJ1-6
CASSLTSHSPLHF
TGTGCCAGCAGTTTAACCAGTCATTCACCCCTCCACTTT
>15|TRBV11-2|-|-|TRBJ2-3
CASSFRDRNTDTQYF
TGTGCCAGCAGCTTCAGGGATCGTAACACAGATACGCAGTATTTT
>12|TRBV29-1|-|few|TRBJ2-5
CSVVPYQETQYF
TGCAGCGTTGTGCCCTACCAAGAGACCCAGTACTTC
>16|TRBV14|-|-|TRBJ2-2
CASSQDGSVRTGELFF
TGTGCCAGCAGCCAAGACGGCAGCGTACGCACCGGGGAGCTGTTTTTT
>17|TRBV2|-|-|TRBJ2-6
CASSPGHLFSGANVLTF
TGTGCCAGCAGTCCGGGACATCTATTTTCTGGGGCCAACGTCCTGACTTTC
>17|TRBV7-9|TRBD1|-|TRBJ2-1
CASSPPPGTARINEQFF
TGTGCCAGCAGCCCCCCCCCGGGGACAGCGAGAATCAATGAGCAGTTCTTC
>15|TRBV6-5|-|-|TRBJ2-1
CASSYSVGSYNEQFF
TGTGCCAGCAGTTATTCGGTCGGGTCCTACAATGAGCAGTTCTTC
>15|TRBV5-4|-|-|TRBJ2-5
CASSLTHGAQETQYF
TGTGCCAGCAGCCTGACCCACGGAGCCCAAGAGACCCAGTACTTC
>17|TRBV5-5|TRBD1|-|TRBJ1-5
CASSFPGQGSLNQPQHF
TGTGCCAGCAGCTTTCCCGGACAGGGCTCTCTAAATCAGCCCCAGCATTTT
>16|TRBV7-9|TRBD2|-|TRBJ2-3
CASSLTTSTSPDTQYF
TGTGCCAGCAGCTTAACAACCTCGACTAGCCCAGATACGCAGTATTTT
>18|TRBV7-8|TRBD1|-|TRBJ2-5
CASSLFGTGGGGQETQYF
TGTGCCAGCAGCTTATTTGGGACAGGGGGCGGGGGCCAAGAGACCCAGTACTTC
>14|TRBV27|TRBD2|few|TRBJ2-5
CASSPHTGGVTQYF
TGTGCCAGCAGTCCACACACCGGGGGGGTGACCCAGTACTTC
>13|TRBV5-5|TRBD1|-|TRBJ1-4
CASSWSGQEKLFF
TGTGCCAGCAGCTGGTCGGGACAGGAAAAACTGTTTTTT
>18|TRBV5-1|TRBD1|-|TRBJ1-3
CASSFRPTGGHSGNTIYF
TGCGCCAGCAGCTTCCGCCCCACAGGGGGACACTCTGGAAACACCATATATTTT
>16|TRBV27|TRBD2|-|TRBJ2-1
CASRAGTSGMYNEQFF
TGTGCCAGCAGGGCGGGGACTAGCGGGATGTACAATGAGCAGTTCTTC
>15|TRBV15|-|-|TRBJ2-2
CATSSREEGTGELFF
TGTGCCACCAGCAGCAGGGAAGAGGGCACCGGGGAGCTGTTTTTT
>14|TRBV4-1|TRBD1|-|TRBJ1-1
CASSQGTGSNWAFF
TGCGCCAGCAGCCAAGGGACAGGGAGTAATTGGGCTTTCTTT
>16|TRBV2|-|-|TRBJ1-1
CASSEIGVIMNTEAFF
TGTGCCAGCAGTGAAATCGGGGTTATCATGAACACTGAAGCTTTCTTT
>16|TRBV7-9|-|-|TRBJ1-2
CASSDNLGTTIYGYTF
TGTGCCAGCAGCGATAATCTAGGCACCACAATCTATGGCTACACCTTC
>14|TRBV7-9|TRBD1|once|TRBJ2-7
CASSLEGGRYEQYF
TGTGCCAGCAGCTTAGAAGGGGGCCGCTACGAGCAGTACTTC
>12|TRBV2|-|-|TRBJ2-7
CASSVDHYEQYF
TGTGCCAGCAGTGTTGATCACTACGAGCAGTACTTC